A single sample gave rise to the 2 T cell receptor beta chains below, sequenced in a study of radiation and T cells in renal cell carcinoma. The treatment was: treatment-naive control, cytoreductive nephrectomy. Here immunoSEQ multiplex PCR was the method, and the copy in TCRdb shows in-frame clones only, minus some. The table has 14,000 to 15,000 clones, 62% seen once. The sample consisted of tumor tissue, taken from a patient whose treatment was nephrectomy without radiotherapy. The receptors come from a man aged 55 to 70 with renal cell carcinoma.

This chain joins TRBV21-1 and TRBJ2-3; TRBD1 is taken as the D call from the table, unchecked against the DNA. TRBV21-1 is noted as a pseudogene. CDR3 length: 14 amino acids. This CDR3 is CASSTTRNIGPQYF. The CDR3 DNA follows: TGTGCCAGCAGCACGACCAGGAACATTGGCCCGCAGTATTTT.

This clone was seen only a few times. The chain couples TRBV5-5 to TRBJ1-2, with a weak D call TRBD1 (5 bases). The germline V gene encodes CDR1 SGHKS and CDR2 YYEKEE (reference sequence). The CDR3 totals 16 residues. V was trimmed by 3 bases and J by 4 bases, leaving 19 bases between them. CDR3 coding DNA: TGTGCCAGCAGCTCCCGGGACCTTAGGGTCCCCTATGGCTACACCTTC. This sequence encodes CASSSRDLRVPYGYTF.